A single sample gave rise to the 26 T cell receptor beta chains below, sequenced in a study of T-cell reconstitution after alpha-beta-depleted transplantation in children. Unique molecular identifiers were incorporated into the prepared TCRbeta library. TCRdb redid the calling of the PCR reads with MiXCR, one entry per CDR3 protein. Among approximately 490,000 distinct CDR3 sequences listed, roughly a tenth were seen once. Sample: PBMCs, taken before TCRalphabeta/CD19-depleted stem cell transplant. Receptors were obtained from a child aged 2-9 years with inherited bone marrow failure, due to receive a stem cell transplant.

This clonotype was counted many times. This chain links TRBV7-8 with TRBJ2-1; no firm D call. The V gene's germline CDR1 is SGHVS and CDR2 FQNEAQ. This CDR3 spans 15 amino acids. Trimming stripped 2 bases from V and 8 bases from J, with 16 bases between. CDR3 DNA sequence: TGTGCCAGCAGCTTATTTCCAGCCGAAAGGGATGAGCAGTTCTTC. Translating it yields CASSLFPAERDEQFF.

This clonotype showed up many times. This chain joins TRBV20-1 and TRBJ2-2, with 13 bases that match TRBD2. CDR1 is DFQATT, CDR2 SNEGSKA, per germline (reference sequence). V lost 5 bases to trimming and J lost 7 bases; unmatched junction nucleotides: 13. The CDR3 sequence is 17 residues long. The DNA of the CDR3 is TGCAGTGCTGAAGAGATACGGACTAGCGGGAGTATCGGGGAGCTGTTTTTT. It translates to CSAEEIRTSGSIGELFF.

Turning to this clonotype: This CDR3 is missing its conserved last phenylalanine or tryptophan, likely due to a read error. The chain uses TRBV4-2 and TRBJ2-7, with no clear D. Trimming removed 0 bases at V and 0 bases at J, with 9 bases between. Germline CDR1 and CDR2: LGHNA and YNFKEQ. The CDR3 length is 15 residues. CDR3 coding DNA: TGTGCCAGCAGCCAAGATGACGGCAGCTCCTACGAGCAGTACTGC. This encodes CASSQDDGSSYEQYC.

This clonotype has only a few counts. The rearrangement joins TRBV5-4 to TRBJ2-5; a possible D gene is TRBD2 (5 bases). The CDR3 sequence is 14 residues long. Germline CDR1 is SGHNT and CDR2 is YYREEE (reference sequence). V was pared by 4 bases and J by 5 bases, with 15 bases between. As DNA, the CDR3 is TGTGCCAGCAGCCCCTTTATCGGCGGGGAGACCCAGTACTTC. Translating gives CASSPFIGGETQYF. Full variable domain (rest looked up from reference TRBV5-4 and TRBJ2-5): ETGVTQSPTHLIKTRGQQVTLRCSSQSGHNTVSWYQQALGQGPQFIFQYYREEENGRGNFPPRFSGLQFPNYSSELNVNALELDDSALYLCASSPFIGGETQYFGPGTRLLVL.

In this sample, this clonotype turned up many times. The chain couples TRBV4-2 to TRBJ2-1; D not certain. The length of the CDR3 is 16 residues. CDR1 is LGHNA, CDR2 YNFKEQ, per germline. Trimming removed 4 bases at V and 9 bases at J, with 22 bases between. CDR3 residues: CASSLARPPDLSEQFF. For the CDR3, the DNA is TGTGCCAGCAGCCTCGCTAGGCCGCCTGATTTGAGTGAGCAGTTCTTC.

V gene TRBV12-3 or TRBV12-4 combines with J gene TRBJ2-7; TRBD1 agrees at 11 bases. The CDR3 is made up of 17 amino acids. Trimming at V came to 3 bases and at J to 3 bases, leaving 10 bases not matched to a gene. The CDR3 bases are TGTGCCAGCAGTTTGAACCCCTTCGGGACAGGGGGCTACGAGCAGTACTTC. It specifies CASSLNPFGTGGYEQYF.

This clonotype has a count of ten or more. The chain is built from TRBV28 and TRBJ2-1; D is perhaps TRBD2 (5 bases). This CDR3 is 12 amino acids long. V was cut by 6 bases and J by 9 bases, with 12 bases left in between. CDR1 is MDHEN and CDR2 is SYDVKM in the germline V gene. This CDR3 reads CASSPEGGEQFF. CDR3 nucleotides: TGTGCCAGCAGCCCTGAGGGTGGTGAGCAGTTCTTC. The whole variable domain, filled in from reference TRBV28 and TRBJ2-1, reads DVKVTQSSRYLVKRTGEKVFLECVQDMDHENMFWYRQDPGLGLRLIYFSYDVKMKEKGDIPEGYSVSREKKERFSLILESASTNQTSMYLCASSPEGGEQFFGPGTRLTVL.

This clonotype was observed a few times. The gene calls are TRBV3-1 and TRBJ2-1; D is uncertain. Germline V gives CDR1 LGHDT, CDR2 YNNKEL (reference sequence). The CDR3 loop spans 16 amino acids. The germline V and J ends were trimmed by 0 bases and 0 bases, with 9 bases remaining between them. The CDR3 sequence is CASSQDPIFSYNEQFF. The CDR3 nucleotides are TGTGCCAGCAGCCAAGATCCTATTTTCTCCTACAATGAGCAGTTCTTC.

This clonotype showed up many times. The chain uses TRBV28 and TRBJ1-2, with TRBD1 as a possible D gene (5 bases). Germline lookup yields CDR1 MDHEN and CDR2 SYDVKM. The CDR3 loop spans 15 amino acids. DNA of the CDR3: TGTGCTAGCCAGCAGTACTTGGGGCAGCCCTATGGCTACACCTTC. Encoded protein: CASQQYLGQPYGYTF.

This clonotype appeared a few times. V usage is TRBV18 and J usage is TRBJ2-4, with D perhaps being TRBD1 or TRBD2 (5 bases each). Per germline, CDR1 KGHSH and CDR2 LQKENI. This CDR3 contains 15 residues. Deletions cut 3 bases from V and 5 bases from J, with 14 bases between. The chain's CDR3 is CASSPSAGRENIQYF. The CDR3 coding sequence is TGTGCCAGCTCACCGTCCGCAGGGAGAGAAAACATTCAGTACTTC.

This clonotype was seen ten or more times. The chain employs TRBV5-1 and TRBJ2-3, with D hard to call. The ends were cut back, 5 bases at V and 0 bases at J, with 7 bases in the middle. Germline V gene sequence: CDR1 SGHRS, CDR2 YFSETQ. CDR3 length: 13 residues. DNA of the CDR3: TGCGCCAGCAGACCCTACAGCACAGATACGCAGTATTTT. Translated, it gives CASRPYSTDTQYF.

This clonotype occurred many times. This rearrangement joins TRBV15 to TRBJ2-1; 9 nucleotides agree with TRBD2. Trimming cost V 1 base and J 10 bases; bases outside gene matches: 11. CDR3 size: 16 residues. Germline CDR1 reads LNHNV; CDR2 reads YYDKDF (reference sequence). CDR3 sequence (DNA): TGTGCCACCAGCAGAGTACCGGGACTAGCAGGTATCGAGCAGTTCTTC. This sequence encodes CATSRVPGLAGIEQFF.

This clonotype appeared many times. The V gene is TRBV3-1, the J gene TRBJ2-2, with 11 bases identical to TRBD2. CDR1 LGHDT and CDR2 YNNKEL come from the germline V gene (reference sequence). This CDR3 comprises 18 residues. The V gene end was trimmed by 0 bases and the J gene end by 5 bases; junction bases not matched to a gene: 8. CDR3: CASSQDLLAGVGTGELFF. CDR3 coding DNA: TGTGCCAGCAGCCAAGATTTACTAGCGGGAGTTGGAACCGGGGAGCTGTTTTTT.

The sample holds many counts of this clonotype. The CDR3 DNA is TGCGCCAGCAGCCAAGTCGGACTAGCGGGAGGGCCCTCCTACAATGAGCAGTTCTTC. Its translation is CASSQVGLAGGPSYNEQFF. The chain combines TRBV4-3 with TRBJ2-1; 15 nucleotides agree with TRBD2. The CDR3 spans 19 residues. Germline-derived CDR1 and CDR2 are LGHNA and YSLEER. J lost 0 bases, V lost 1 base, and 4 bases had no gene match.

This clonotype was seen ten or more times. This sequence joins TRBV29-1 and TRBJ2-1; 8 bases are a match to TRBD1. V gave up 6 bases and J gave up 6 bases; unmatched junction bases: 10. Per germline, CDR1 SQVTM and CDR2 ANQGSEA. The CDR3 contains 14 residues. CDR3 protein: CSVLTGESVNEQFF. CDR3 nucleotide sequence: TGCAGCGTCCTGACAGGGGAAAGCGTCAATGAGCAGTTCTTC.

The chain combines TRBV5-1 with TRBJ1-1; D remains unclear. The CDR3 totals 13 residues. CDR1 and CDR2 from the germline V gene are SGHRS and YFSETQ. The germline V and J ends were trimmed by 0 bases and 1 base, with 4 bases remaining between them. The DNA for the CDR3 is TGCGCCAGCAGCTTGGAAGCGAACACTGAAGCTTTCTTT. Translating gives CASSLEANTEAFF.

The chain combines TRBV11-2 with TRBJ1-2; no clear D gene. The CDR3 has 14 residues. Trimming cost V 1 base and J 4 bases, with 10 bases left between them. From germline, CDR1 is SGHAT and CDR2 FQNNGV. CDR3 DNA: TGTGCCAGCAGCTTAGGGGCAGCGCCCTATGGCTACACCTTC. Its protein product is CASSLGAAPYGYTF.

This clonotype was observed a handful of times. The chain uses TRBV20-1 and TRBJ1-1; D not certain. There are 14 residues in the CDR3. Per germline, CDR1 DFQATT and CDR2 SNEGSKA (reference sequence). The germline V and J ends were trimmed by 2 bases and 3 bases, with 13 bases remaining between them. The CDR3 region is CSARPPPMDTEAFF. CDR3 nucleotide sequence: TGCAGTGCTAGACCACCGCCCATGGACACTGAAGCTTTCTTT.

This clonotype was found many times. This rearrangement joins TRBV4-1 to TRBJ2-2; TRBD2 matches 14 bases. With 4 bases clipped from V and 6 bases from J, the junction kept 4 bases outside the gene matches. The germline V gene has CDR1 MGHRA and CDR2 YSYEKL. The CDR3 has 16 residues. The CDR3 DNA reads TGCGCCAGCAGCCGCGGGACTAGCGGGAGTCCCGGGGAGCTGTTTTTT. This gives the protein CASSRGTSGSPGELFF.

There are many counts of this clonotype. This CDR3 is CASSRLARGEQYF. CDR3 DNA sequence: TGTGCCAGCTCCCGACTAGCTCGGGGCGAGCAGTACTTC. The rearrangement links TRBV18 to TRBJ2-7, with 7 bases matching TRBD2. Germline lookup yields CDR1 KGHSH and CDR2 LQKENI. The CDR3 loop spans 13 amino acids. V lost 6 bases to trimming and J lost 6 bases; unmatched junction nucleotides: 8.

This clonotype was counted only a few times. The chain recombines TRBV4-2 with TRBJ1-1; a possible D gene is TRBD1 (6 bases). Looked up from germline, CDR1 is LGHNA and CDR2 is YNFKEQ. The CDR3 has 17 residues. With 0 bases removed from V and 4 bases from J, the gap between germline ends came to 18 bases. DNA for the CDR3: TGTGCCAGCAGCCAAGATTGGGTACGGGGGCGACCCACTGAAGCTTTCTTT. Protein product: CASSQDWVRGRPTEAFF.

This clonotype was seen a few times. The rearrangement links TRBV2 to TRBJ2-3; possibly TRBD1 for D (6 bases). This CDR3 comprises 14 residues. Germline CDR1 SNHLY, CDR2 FYNNEI. Between the trimmed V and J ends, which lost 6 bases and 0 bases, there was a span of 10 bases. The CDR3 region has the DNA TGTGCCAGCAGACCGGGACACAGCACAGATACGCAGTATTTT. Translation gives CASRPGHSTDTQYF. Full variable domain (missing parts from reference TRBV2 and TRBJ2-3): EPEVTQTPSHQVTQMGQEVILRCVPISNHLYFYWYRQILGQKVEFLVSFYNNEISEKSEIFDDQFSVERPDGSNFTLKIRSTKLEDSAMYFCASRPGHSTDTQYFGPGTRLTVL.

The sample holds many counts of this clonotype. This chain links TRBV27 with TRBJ2-1; D is undetermined. The CDR3 is 17 amino acids. Germline CDR1 is MNHEY and CDR2 is SMNVEV (reference sequence). Trimming took 2 bases from V and 2 from J, leaving 16 bases between them. The CDR3 reads CASSLKPPEYAYNEQFF. As DNA, the CDR3 is TGTGCCAGCAGTTTAAAGCCCCCGGAGTATGCCTACAATGAGCAGTTCTTC.

This clonotype has a count of ten or more. The chain couples TRBV3-1 to TRBJ1-3; D gene ambiguous. The length of the CDR3 is 15 residues. Trimming removed 1 base at V and 0 bases at J, with 7 bases between. CDR1 and CDR2 from the germline V gene are LGHDT and YNNKEL (reference sequence). CDR3 sequence reads: CASSQGVNSGNTIYF. Written as DNA, the CDR3 is TGTGCCAGCAGCCAAGGGGTCAACTCTGGAAACACCATATATTTT.

The chain couples TRBV29-1 to TRBJ1-6; maybe TRBD1 (5 bases). The CDR3 is made up of 13 amino acids. Germline V lookup: CDR1 SQVTM, CDR2 ANQGSEA. The V gene lost 4 bases and the J gene lost 7 bases, with 11 bases spanning the gap. CDR3 loop: CSVGDDGNSPLHF. CDR3 DNA: TGCAGCGTTGGGGACGACGGGAATTCACCCCTCCACTTT.

This clonotype was observed many times. The V and J genes are TRBV20-1 and TRBJ2-1; 9 bases are shared with TRBD2. Germline CDR1 and CDR2: DFQATT and SNEGSKA (reference sequence). V lost 5 bases to trimming and J lost 3 bases; unmatched junction nucleotides: 8. The CDR3 runs 15 residues. The CDR3 DNA sequence: TGCAGTGCTTGGGCGCGGGAGGGCCACTACAATGAGCAGTTCTTC. Protein product: CSAWAREGHYNEQFF.